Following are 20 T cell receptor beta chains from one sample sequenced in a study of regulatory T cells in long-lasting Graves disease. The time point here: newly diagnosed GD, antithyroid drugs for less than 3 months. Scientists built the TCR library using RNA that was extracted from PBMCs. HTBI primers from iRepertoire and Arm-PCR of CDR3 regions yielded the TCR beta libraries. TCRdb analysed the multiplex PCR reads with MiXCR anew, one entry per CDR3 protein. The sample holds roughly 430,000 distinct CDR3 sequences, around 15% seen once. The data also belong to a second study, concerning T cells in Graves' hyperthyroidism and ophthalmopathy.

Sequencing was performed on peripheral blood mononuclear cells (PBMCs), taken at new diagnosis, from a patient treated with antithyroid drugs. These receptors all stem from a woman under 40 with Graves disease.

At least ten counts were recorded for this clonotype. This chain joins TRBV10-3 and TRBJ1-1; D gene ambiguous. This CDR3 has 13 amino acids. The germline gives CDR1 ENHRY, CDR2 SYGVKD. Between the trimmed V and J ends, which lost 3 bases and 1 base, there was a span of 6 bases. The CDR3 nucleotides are TGTGCCATCAGTGACAGTGGGAACACTGAAGCTTTCTTT. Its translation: CAISDSGNTEAFF.

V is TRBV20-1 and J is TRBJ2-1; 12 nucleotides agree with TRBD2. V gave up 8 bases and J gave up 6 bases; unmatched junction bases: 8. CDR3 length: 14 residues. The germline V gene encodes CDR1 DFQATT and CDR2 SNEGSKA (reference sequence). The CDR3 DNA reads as TGCAGTTCCACCCGGACTAGCGGGACCAATGAGCAGTTCTTC. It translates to CSSTRTSGTNEQFF.

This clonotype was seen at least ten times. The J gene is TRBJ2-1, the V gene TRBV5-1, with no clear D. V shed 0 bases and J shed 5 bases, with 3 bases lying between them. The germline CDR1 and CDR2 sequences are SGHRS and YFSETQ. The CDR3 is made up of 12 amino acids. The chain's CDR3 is CASSLGDNEQFF. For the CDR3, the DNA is TGCGCCAGCAGCTTGGGAGACAATGAGCAGTTCTTC.

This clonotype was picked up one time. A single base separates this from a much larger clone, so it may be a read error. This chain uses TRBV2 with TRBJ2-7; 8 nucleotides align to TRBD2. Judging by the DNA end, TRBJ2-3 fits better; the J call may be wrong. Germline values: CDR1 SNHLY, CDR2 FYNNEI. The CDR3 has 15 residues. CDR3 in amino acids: CASSGDGREADTQYF. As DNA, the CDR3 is TGTGCCAGCAGTGGGGACGGGAGGGAAGCAGATACGCAGTATTTT.

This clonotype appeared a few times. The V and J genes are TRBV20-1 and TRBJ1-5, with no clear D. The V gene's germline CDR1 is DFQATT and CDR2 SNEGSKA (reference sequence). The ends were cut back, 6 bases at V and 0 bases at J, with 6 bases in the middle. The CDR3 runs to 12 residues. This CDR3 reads CSAGPSNQPQHF. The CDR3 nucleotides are TGCAGTGCCGGGCCTAGCAATCAGCCCCAGCATTTT.

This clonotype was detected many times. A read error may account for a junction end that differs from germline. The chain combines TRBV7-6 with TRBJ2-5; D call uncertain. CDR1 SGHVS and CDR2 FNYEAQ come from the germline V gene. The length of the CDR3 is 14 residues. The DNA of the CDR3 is TGTGCCAGCAGCTCGAGGAGATCTTCAGAGATCCAGTACTTC. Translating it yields CASSSRRSSEIQYF.

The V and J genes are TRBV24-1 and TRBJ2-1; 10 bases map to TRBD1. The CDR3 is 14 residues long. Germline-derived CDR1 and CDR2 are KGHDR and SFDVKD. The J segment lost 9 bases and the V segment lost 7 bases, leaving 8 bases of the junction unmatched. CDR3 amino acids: CATRKGTGAGEQFF. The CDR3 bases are TGTGCCACCAGAAAGGGGACAGGGGCCGGTGAGCAGTTCTTC.

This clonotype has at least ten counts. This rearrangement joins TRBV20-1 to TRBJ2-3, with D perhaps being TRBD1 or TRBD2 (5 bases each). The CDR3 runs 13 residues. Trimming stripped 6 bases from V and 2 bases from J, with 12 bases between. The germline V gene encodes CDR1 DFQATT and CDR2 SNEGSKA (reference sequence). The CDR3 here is CSANPGATDTQYF. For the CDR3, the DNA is TGCAGTGCGAACCCCGGGGCCACAGATACGCAGTATTTT.

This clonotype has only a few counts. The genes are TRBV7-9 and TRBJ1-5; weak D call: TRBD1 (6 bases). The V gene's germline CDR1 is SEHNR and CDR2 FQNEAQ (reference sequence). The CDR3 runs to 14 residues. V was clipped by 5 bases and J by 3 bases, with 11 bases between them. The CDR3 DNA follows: TGTGCCAGCAGCGGCGGACAGCTCAATCAGCCCCAGCATTTT. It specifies CASSGGQLNQPQHF.

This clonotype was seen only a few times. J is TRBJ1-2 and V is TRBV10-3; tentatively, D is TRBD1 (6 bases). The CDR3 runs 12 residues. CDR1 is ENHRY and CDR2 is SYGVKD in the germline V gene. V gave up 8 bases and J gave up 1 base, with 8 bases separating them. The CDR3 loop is CAIGTINYGYTF. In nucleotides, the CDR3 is TGTGCCATCGGGACAATTAACTATGGCTACACCTTC.

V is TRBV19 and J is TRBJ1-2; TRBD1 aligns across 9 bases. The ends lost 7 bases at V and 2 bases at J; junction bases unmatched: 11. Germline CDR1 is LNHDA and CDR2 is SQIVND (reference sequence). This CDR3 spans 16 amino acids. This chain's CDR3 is CASTTPGQGENYGYTF. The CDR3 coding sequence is TGTGCCAGTACTACACCGGGACAGGGCGAAAACTATGGCTACACCTTC.

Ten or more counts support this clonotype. The CDR3 sequence is CASIRDLRDSKFF. In DNA, the CDR3 is TGTGCCAGCATTAGGGATCTTCGGGACTCGAAGTTCTTC. The V and J genes are TRBV2 and TRBJ2-1; D is possibly TRBD2 (6 bases). The CDR3 extends over 13 amino acids. Germline lookup yields CDR1 SNHLY and CDR2 FYNNEI. Trimming took off 7 bases at V and 14 bases at J, with 21 bases between the two ends. Looking up the rest from reference TRBV2 and TRBJ2-1 gives the full variable domain: EPEVTQTPSHQVTQMGQEVILRCVPISNHLYFYWYRQILGQKVEFLVSFYNNEISEKSEIFDDQFSVERPDGSNFTLKIRSTKLEDSAMYFCASIRDLRDSKFFGPGTRLTVL.

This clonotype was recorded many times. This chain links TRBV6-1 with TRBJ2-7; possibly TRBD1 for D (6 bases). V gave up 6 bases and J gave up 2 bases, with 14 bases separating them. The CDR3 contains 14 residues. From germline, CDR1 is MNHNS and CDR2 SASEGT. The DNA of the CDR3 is TGTGCCAGCAGACTCCAGGACAGAACCTACGAGCAGTACTTC. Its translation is CASRLQDRTYEQYF.

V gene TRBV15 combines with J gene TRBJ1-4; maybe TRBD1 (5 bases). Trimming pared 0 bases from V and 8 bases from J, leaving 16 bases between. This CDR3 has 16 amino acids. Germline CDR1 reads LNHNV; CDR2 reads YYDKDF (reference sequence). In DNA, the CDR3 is TGTGCCACCAGCAGAGATGGGACTCTCATGGGGGAAAAACTGTTTTTT. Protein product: CATSRDGTLMGEKLFF. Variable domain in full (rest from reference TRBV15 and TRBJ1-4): DAMVIQNPRYQVTQFGKPVTLSCSQTLNHNVMYWYQQKSSQAPKLLFHYYDKDFNNEADTPDNFQSRRPNTSFCFLDIRSPGLGDTAMYLCATSRDGTLMGEKLFFGSGTQLSVL.

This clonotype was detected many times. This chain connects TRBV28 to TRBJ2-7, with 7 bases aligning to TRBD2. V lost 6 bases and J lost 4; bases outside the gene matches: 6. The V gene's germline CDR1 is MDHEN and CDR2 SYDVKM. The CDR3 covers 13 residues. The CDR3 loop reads CASSLGGVYEQYF. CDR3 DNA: TGTGCCAGCAGCTTGGGGGGGGTGTACGAGCAGTACTTC. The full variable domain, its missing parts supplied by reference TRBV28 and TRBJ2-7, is DVKVTQSSRYLVKRTGEKVFLECVQDMDHENMFWYRQDPGLGLRLIYFSYDVKMKEKGDIPEGYSVSREKKERFSLILESASTNQTSMYLCASSLGGVYEQYFGPGTRLTVT.

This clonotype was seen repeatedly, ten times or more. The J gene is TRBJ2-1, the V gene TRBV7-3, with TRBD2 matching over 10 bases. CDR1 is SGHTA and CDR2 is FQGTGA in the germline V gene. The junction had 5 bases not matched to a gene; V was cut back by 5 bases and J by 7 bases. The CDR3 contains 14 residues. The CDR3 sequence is CASSLGLAVNEQFF. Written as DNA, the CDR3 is TGTGCCAGCAGCCTCGGACTAGCGGTAAATGAGCAGTTCTTC.

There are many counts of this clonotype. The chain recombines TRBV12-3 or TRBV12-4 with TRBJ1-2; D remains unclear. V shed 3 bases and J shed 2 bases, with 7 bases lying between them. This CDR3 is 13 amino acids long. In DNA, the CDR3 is TGTGCCAGCAGTTTTGCCGGGAACTATGGCTACACCTTC. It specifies CASSFAGNYGYTF.

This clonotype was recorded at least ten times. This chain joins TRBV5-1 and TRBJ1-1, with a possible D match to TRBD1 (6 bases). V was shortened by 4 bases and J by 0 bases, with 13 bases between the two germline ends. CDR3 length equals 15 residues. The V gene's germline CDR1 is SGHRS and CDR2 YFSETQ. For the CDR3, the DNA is TGCGCCAGCAGCCTCACACAGGGAATGAACACTGAAGCTTTCTTT. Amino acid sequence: CASSLTQGMNTEAFF. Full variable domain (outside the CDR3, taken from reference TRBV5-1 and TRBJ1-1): KAGVTQTPRYLIKTRGQQVTLSCSPISGHRSVSWYQQTPGQGLQFLFEYFSETQRNKGNFPGRFSGRQFSNSRSEMNVSTLELGDSALYLCASSLTQGMNTEAFFGQGTRLTVV.

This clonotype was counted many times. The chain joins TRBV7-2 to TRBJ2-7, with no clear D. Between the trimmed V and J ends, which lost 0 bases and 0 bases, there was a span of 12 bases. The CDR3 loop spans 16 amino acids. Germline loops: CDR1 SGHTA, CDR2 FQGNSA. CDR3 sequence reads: CASSLALPGVSYEQYF. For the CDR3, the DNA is TGTGCCAGCAGCTTAGCGTTGCCAGGCGTCTCCTACGAGCAGTACTTC.

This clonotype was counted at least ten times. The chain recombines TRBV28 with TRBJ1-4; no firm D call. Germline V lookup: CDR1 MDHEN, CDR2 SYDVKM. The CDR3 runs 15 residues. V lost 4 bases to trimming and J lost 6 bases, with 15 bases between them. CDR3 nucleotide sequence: TGTGCCAGCAGTTCCCCGAGGTCCGTCGATGAAAAACTGTTTTTT. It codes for CASSSPRSVDEKLFF.